Sequencing of this T cell receptor beta chain was carried out in a study of blood T cell repertoires in COVID-19. Original methodology: Counts of nucleated cells, estimated from reference gene primer amplification, were obtained. The assay was immunoSEQ multiplex PCR, and TCRdb's table has in-frame clones only and misses some. That table is the source of V, J and clone size, and D and trimming were worked out from the DNA. The sample yields roughly 100,000 clones, approximately 84% seen once. The junction had 5 bases not matched to a gene; V was cut back by 5 bases and J by 3 bases. This CDR3 spans 15 amino acids. The V gene's germline CDR1 is KGHDR and CDR2 SFDVKD.

The sequence derives from a human donor in a cohort sampled during active COVID-19. Specimen: peripheral blood. The chain couples TRBV24-1 to TRBJ2-3; 9 bases fit TRBD1. The CDR3 DNA follows: TGTGCCACCAGTGGCCGGGACAGGGTGACAGATACGCAGTATTTT. Translating it yields CATSGRDRVTDTQYF.